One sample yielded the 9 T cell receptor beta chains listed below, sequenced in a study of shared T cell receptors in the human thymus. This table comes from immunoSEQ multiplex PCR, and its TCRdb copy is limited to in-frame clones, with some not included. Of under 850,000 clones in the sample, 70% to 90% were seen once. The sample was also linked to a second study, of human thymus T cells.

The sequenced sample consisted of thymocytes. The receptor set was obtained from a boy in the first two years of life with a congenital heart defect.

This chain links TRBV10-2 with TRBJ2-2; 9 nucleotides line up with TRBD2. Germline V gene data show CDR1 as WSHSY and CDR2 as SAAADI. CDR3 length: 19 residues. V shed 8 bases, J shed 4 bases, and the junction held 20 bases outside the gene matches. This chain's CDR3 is CASLGGQGRLAVSTGELFF. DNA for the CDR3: TGCGCCAGCCTGGGCGGCCAGGGGCGACTAGCGGTGTCCACCGGGGAGCTGTTTTTT.

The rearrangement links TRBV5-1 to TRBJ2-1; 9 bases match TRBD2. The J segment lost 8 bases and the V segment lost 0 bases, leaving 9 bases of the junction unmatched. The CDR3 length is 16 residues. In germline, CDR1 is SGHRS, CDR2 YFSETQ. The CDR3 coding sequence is TGCGCCAGCAGCTTGGCCGCGCGGGAGGGCTGCGATGAGCAGTTCTTC. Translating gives CASSLAAREGCDEQFF.

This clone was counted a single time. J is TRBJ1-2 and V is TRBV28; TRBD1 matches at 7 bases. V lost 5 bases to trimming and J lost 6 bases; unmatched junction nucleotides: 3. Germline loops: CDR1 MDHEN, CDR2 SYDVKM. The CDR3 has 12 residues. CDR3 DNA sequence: TGTGCCAGCAGTGTTCAGGGGGATGGCTACACCTTC. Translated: CASSVQGDGYTF.

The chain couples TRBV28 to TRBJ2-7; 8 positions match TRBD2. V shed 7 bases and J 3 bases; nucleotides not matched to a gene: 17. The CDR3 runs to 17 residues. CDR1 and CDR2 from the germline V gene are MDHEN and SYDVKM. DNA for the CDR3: TGTGCCAGCACCCCCGGGGGGGGGTCCCCTCTCCACTACGAGCAGTACTTC. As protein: CASTPGGGSPLHYEQYF.

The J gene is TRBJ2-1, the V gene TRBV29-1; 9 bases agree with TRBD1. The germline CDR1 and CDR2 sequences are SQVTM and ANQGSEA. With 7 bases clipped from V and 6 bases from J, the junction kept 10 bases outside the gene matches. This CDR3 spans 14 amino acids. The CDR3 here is CSAAGQGTCNEQFF. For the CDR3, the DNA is TGCAGCGCCGCGGGACAGGGTACGTGCAATGAGCAGTTCTTC.

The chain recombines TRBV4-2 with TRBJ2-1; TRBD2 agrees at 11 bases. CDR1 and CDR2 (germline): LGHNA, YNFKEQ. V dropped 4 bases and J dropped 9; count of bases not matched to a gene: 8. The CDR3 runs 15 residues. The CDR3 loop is CASSLTSGSVAEQFF. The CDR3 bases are TGTGCCAGCAGCCTCACTAGCGGGAGCGTCGCTGAGCAGTTCTTC.

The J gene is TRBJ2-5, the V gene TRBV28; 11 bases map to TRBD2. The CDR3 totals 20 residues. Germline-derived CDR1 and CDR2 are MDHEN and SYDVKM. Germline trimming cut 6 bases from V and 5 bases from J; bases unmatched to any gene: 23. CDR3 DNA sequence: TGTGCCAGCAGCTTCGCGGGGGTAGCGGGAGGGTGGGGCGGTGGGGAGACCCAGTACTTC. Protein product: CASSFAGVAGGWGGGETQYF.

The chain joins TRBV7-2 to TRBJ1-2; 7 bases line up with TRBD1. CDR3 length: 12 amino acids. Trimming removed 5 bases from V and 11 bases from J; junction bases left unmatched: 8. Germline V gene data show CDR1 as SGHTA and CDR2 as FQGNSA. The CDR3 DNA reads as TGTGCCAGCAGCCCCCCCGGGACAGCGTACACCTTC. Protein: CASSPPGTAYTF. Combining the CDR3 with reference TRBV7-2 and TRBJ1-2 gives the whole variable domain GAGVSQSPSNKVTEKGKDVELRCDPISGHTALYWYRQSLGQGLEFLIYFQGNSAPDKSGLPSDRFSAERTGGSVSTLTIQRTQQEDSAVYLCASSPPGTAYTFGSGTRLTVV.

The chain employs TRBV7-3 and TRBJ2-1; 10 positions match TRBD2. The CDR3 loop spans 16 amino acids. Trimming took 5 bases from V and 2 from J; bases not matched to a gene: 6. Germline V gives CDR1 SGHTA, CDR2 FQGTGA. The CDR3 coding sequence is TGTGCCAGCAGCCCGCAGCGGGAGGGGGCCTACAATGAGCAGTTCTTC. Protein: CASSPQREGAYNEQFF.